This entry describes one T cell receptor (beta chain). No antigen is known for it. This entry is derived from a study of post-analysis software for immune sequencing data. General study results and limits: Higher frequency in patients than in controls was seen for roughly five TRBV segments, with TRBV5-6, TRBV5-1 and TRBV20-1 among them.

CDR1 and CDR2 (germline): SGHKS, YYEKEE (reference sequence). Trimming shortened V by 3 bases and J by 0 bases, and 9 bases separated the two germline ends. This CDR3 region has 14 residues. Built from TCR beta cDNA, the libraries had unique molecular identifiers in them. TCRdb re-derived calls from the PCR reads in MiXCR, one entry per CDR3 protein. The sample holds approximately 730,000 distinct CDR3 sequences, just over 45% seen once. The sequence came from a girl aged 5-17 years with multiple sclerosis. The J gene is TRBJ1-2, the V gene TRBV5-5; D is unclear. The sequenced sample was blood. In DNA, the CDR3 is TGTGCCAGCAGCTCCGGTCCAGCTAACTATGGCTACACCTTC. It translates to CASSSGPANYGYTF.